This TCR beta chain was identified during a study of blood T cell repertoires in COVID-19. Study-wide background: Italy, Spain and the United States were the sources of the convalescent and acute COVID-19 samples. Sample material is recorded as cDNA or gDNA derived from T cells, B-cell-depleted T cells, or PBMCs.

In the authors' methods: Reference gene primer amplification gave estimated nucleated cell counts. The data were produced by immunoSEQ multiplex PCR, yet TCRdb's version contains in-frame clones alone and is incomplete. The D gene and trimming were derived from the DNA, and the V and J assignments and clone size from that table. The sample yields around 250,000 clones, around 83% seen once. Trimming took 5 bases from V and 5 from J, leaving 21 bases between them. Germline CDR1 and CDR2: SGHAT and FQNNGV. CDR3 size: 16 residues. Sequenced material: peripheral blood. The receptor was isolated from a young man who had recovered from COVID-19. J is TRBJ1-1 and V is TRBV11-2, with D possibly TRBD1 on 5 matching bases. The CDR3 is CASSPTSGAPGTEAFF. The DNA for the CDR3 is TGTGCCAGCAGCCCTACAAGCGGGGCGCCGGGGACTGAAGCTTTCTTT.